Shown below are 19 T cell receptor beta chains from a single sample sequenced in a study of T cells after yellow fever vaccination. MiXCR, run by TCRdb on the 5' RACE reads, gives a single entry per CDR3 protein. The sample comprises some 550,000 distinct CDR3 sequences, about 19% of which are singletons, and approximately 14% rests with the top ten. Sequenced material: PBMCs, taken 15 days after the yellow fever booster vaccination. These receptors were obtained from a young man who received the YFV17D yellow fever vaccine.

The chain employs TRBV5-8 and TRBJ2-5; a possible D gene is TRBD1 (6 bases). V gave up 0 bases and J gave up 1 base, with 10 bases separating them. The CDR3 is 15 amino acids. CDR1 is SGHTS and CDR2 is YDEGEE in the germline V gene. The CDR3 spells CASSLVGHFQETQYF. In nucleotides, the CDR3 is TGTGCCAGCAGCTTGGTGGGACACTTCCAAGAGACCCAGTACTTC.

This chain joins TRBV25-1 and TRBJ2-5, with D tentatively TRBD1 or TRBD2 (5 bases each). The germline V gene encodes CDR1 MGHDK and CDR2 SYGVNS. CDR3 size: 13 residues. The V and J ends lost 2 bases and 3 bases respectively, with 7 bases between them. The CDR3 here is CASSEGDEETQYF. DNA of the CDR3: TGTGCCAGCAGTGAAGGGGACGAAGAGACCCAGTACTTC.

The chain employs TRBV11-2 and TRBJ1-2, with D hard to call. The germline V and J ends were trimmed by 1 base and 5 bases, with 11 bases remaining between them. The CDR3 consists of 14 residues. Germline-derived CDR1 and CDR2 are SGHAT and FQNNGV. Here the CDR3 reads CASSLGPLGYGYTF. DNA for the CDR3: TGTGCCAGCAGCTTAGGGCCACTAGGATATGGCTACACCTTC.

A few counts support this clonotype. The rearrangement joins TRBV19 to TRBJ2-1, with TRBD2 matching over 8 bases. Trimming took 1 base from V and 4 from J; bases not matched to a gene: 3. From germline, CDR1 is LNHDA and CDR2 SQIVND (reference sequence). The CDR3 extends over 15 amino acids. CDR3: CASSIGQREYNEQFF. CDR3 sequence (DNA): TGTGCCAGTAGTATAGGCCAGCGGGAGTACAATGAGCAGTTCTTC.

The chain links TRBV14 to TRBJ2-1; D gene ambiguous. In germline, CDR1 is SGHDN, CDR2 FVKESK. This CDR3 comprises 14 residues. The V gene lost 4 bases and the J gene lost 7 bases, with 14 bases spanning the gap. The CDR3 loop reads CASSPLRTLNEQFF. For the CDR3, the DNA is TGTGCCAGCAGCCCACTACGAACCTTAAATGAGCAGTTCTTC.

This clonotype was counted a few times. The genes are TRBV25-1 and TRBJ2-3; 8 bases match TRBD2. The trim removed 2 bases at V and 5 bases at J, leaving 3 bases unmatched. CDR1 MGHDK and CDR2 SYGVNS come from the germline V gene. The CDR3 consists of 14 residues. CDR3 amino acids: CASSEPGTRDTQYF. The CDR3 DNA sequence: TGTGCCAGCAGTGAACCCGGGACTAGAGATACGCAGTATTTT.

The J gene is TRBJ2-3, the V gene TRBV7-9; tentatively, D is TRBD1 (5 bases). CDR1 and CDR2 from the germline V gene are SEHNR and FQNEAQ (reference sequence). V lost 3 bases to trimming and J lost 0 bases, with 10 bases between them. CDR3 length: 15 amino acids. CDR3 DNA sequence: TGTGCCAGCAGCTTCGGTCAGGGAAGCACAGATACGCAGTATTTT. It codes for CASSFGQGSTDTQYF. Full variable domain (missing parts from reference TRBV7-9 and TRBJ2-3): DTGVSQNPRHKITKRGQNVTFRCDPISEHNRLYWYRQTLGQGPEFLTYFQNEAQLEKSRLLSDRFSAERPKGSFSTLEIQRTEQGDSAMYLCASSFGQGSTDTQYFGPGTRLTVL.

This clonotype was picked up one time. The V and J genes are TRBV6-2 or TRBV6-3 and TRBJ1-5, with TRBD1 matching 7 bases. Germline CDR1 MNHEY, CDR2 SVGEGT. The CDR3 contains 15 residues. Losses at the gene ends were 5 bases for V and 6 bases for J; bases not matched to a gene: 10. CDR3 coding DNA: TGTGCCAGCAGTAGCGACAGGGTATTAAGTCAGCCCCAGCATTTT. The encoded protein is CASSSDRVLSQPQHF.

CDR3 sequence reads: CASSEPGEQYF. The CDR3 DNA reads as TGCGCCAGCAGTGAGCCCGGCGAGCAGTACTTC. The genes are TRBV10-2 and TRBJ2-7; D unclear. CDR3 size: 11 residues. V was trimmed by 2 bases and J by 6 bases, leaving 5 bases between them. Germline loops: CDR1 WSHSY, CDR2 SAAADI.

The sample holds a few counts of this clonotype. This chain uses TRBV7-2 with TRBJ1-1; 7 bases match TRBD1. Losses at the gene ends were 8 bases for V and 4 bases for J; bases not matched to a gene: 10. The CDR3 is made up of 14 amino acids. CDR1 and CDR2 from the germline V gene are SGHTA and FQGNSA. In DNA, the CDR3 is TGTGCCAGCCGTCCCGCCCAGGGGGGCACTGAAGCTTTCTTT. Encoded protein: CASRPAQGGTEAFF.

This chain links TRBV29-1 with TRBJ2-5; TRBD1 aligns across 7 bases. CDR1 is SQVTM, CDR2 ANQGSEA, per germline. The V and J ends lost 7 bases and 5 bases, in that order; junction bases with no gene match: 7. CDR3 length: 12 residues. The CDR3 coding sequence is TGCAGCGGCACCGGGACAGTGGAGACCCAGTACTTC. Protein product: CSGTGTVETQYF.

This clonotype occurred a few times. The chain's CDR3 is CASLTGANTGELFF. CDR3 coding DNA: TGTGCCAGCCTTACGGGGGCCAACACCGGGGAGCTGTTTTTT. This chain uses TRBV6-2 or TRBV6-3 with TRBJ2-2; either TRBD1 or TRBD2 may fit D (6 bases each). CDR3 size: 14 residues. Trimming pared 8 bases from V and 2 bases from J, leaving 12 bases between. Germline assignment: CDR1 MNHEY and CDR2 SVGEGT.

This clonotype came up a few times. Written as DNA, the CDR3 is TGCGCCAGCAGCGGCTACGGCACAGATACGCAGTATTTT. Protein: CASSGYGTDTQYF. This rearrangement joins TRBV5-1 to TRBJ2-3; no firm D call. The V end was cut by 4 bases, the J end by 1 base, with 7 bases between. This CDR3 comprises 13 residues. Per germline, CDR1 SGHRS and CDR2 YFSETQ.

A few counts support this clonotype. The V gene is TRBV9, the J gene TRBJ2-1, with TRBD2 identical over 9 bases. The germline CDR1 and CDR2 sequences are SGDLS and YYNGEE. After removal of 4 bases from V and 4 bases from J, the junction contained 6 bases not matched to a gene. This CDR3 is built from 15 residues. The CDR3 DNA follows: TGTGCCAGCAGCAACCGAGCGGGAGGTTACAATGAGCAGTTCTTC. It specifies CASSNRAGGYNEQFF.

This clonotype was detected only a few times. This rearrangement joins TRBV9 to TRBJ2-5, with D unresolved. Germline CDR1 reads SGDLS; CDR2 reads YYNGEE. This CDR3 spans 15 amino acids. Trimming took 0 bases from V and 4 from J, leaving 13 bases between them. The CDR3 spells CASSVDLGSPETQYF. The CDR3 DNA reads TGTGCCAGCAGCGTAGATCTGGGTTCCCCAGAGACCCAGTACTTC.

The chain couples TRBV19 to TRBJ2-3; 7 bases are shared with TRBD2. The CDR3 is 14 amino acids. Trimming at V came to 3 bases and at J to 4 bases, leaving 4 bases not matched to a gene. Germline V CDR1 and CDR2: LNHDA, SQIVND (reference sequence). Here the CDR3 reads CASSIGLVPDTQYF. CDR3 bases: TGTGCCAGTAGTATTGGACTAGTTCCAGATACGCAGTATTTT.

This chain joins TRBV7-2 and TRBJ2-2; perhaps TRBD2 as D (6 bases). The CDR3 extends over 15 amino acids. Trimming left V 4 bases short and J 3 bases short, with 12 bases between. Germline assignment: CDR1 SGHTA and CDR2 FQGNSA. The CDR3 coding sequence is TGTGCCAGCAGCTCCAGGGACTCTCACACCGGGGAGCTGTTTTTT. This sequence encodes CASSSRDSHTGELFF.

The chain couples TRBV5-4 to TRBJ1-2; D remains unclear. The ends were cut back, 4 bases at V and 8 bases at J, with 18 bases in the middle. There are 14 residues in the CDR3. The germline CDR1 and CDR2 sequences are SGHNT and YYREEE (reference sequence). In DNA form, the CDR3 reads TGTGCCAGCAGCCTGAACACGCCTTCCGACGGCTACACCTTC. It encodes CASSLNTPSDGYTF.

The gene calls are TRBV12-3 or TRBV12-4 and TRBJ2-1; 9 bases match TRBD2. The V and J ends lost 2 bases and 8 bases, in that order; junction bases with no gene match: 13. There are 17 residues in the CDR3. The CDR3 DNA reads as TGTGCCAGCAGTTTACGGCTAGCGGGATCCCGTTTGGATGAGCAGTTCTTC. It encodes CASSLRLAGSRLDEQFF.